Below are 5 T cell receptor beta chains sequenced from a single sample in a study of cytomegalovirus exposure and HLA in healthy donors. PCR primers comprised 60 Vbeta and 13 Jbeta primers. Data came from immunoSEQ multiplex PCR; TCRdb stores just in-frame clones and leaves some out. The table has around 160,000 clones, nearly 80% seen once. The sample was PBMCs. The receptors were gathered from a man aged 45-65 years in good health and CMV-seropositive.

The rearrangement uses TRBV27 and TRBJ2-5; a weak D match, TRBD2 (5 bases). This CDR3 comprises 15 residues. Germline values: CDR1 MNHEY, CDR2 SMNVEV (reference sequence). Trimming shortened V by 1 base and J by 5 bases, and 14 bases separated the two germline ends. The CDR3 sequence is CASSLYFSWEETQYF. CDR3 bases: TGTGCCAGCAGTTTATATTTCTCGTGGGAGGAGACCCAGTACTTC.

The chain joins TRBV5-1 to TRBJ1-1; 7 nucleotides line up with TRBD1. Germline V gives CDR1 SGHRS, CDR2 YFSETQ. CDR3 length: 15 residues. Trimming removed 3 bases from V and 14 bases from J; junction bases left unmatched: 19. CDR3 protein: CASSSGRVGGRDSFF. The CDR3 coding sequence is TGCGCCAGCAGCTCCGGTAGGGTAGGTGGTCGGGACAGCTTCTTT.

The gene calls are TRBV7-9 and TRBJ2-3; TRBD2 matches 7 bases. The CDR3 contains 16 residues. After removal of 3 bases from V and 2 bases from J, the junction contained 8 bases not matched to a gene. From germline, CDR1 is SEHNR and CDR2 FQNEAQ (reference sequence). The CDR3 protein is CASSFSPGTNTDTQYF. Here the CDR3 DNA reads TGTGCCAGCAGCTTTTCCCCCGGGACTAACACAGATACGCAGTATTTT.

V and J are TRBV27 and TRBJ2-2; the match to TRBD1 covers 7 bases. From germline, CDR1 is MNHEY and CDR2 SMNVEV (reference sequence). This CDR3 is 12 amino acids long. Trimming removed 3 bases from V and 11 bases from J; junction bases left unmatched: 3. The DNA for the CDR3 is TGTGCCAGCAGTTTTGGGACAGATGAGCTGTTTTTT. Translated: CASSFGTDELFF.

J is TRBJ1-2 and V is TRBV15, with unresolved D. Germline V gene lookup returns CDR1 LNHNV and CDR2 YYDKDF (reference sequence). The CDR3 loop spans 16 amino acids. Trimming shortened V by 0 bases and J by 4 bases, and 15 bases separated the two germline ends. This CDR3 is CATSRDARVSGYGYTF. The DNA for the CDR3 is TGTGCCACCAGCAGAGATGCACGGGTTTCTGGCTATGGCTACACCTTC.